This record looks at one TCR beta chain sequence and its context. Antigen specificity is unknown. This entry belongs to a study of T cell responses to AZD1222 COVID-19 vaccine. Libraries were prepared by immunoSEQ multiplex PCR; TCRdb keeps only in-frame clonotypes and omits some of them. The sample carries 150,000 to 200,000 clones, just over 85% recorded once. Findings and caveats of the study: Baseline serostatus was positive in only six AZD1222 recipients. Regions 160-218 and 743-854 dominated among vaccine-associated CD4 TCRs spanning spike. Increased Spike-specific TCR breadth and depth were observed after two AZD1222 doses.

Trimming left V 8 bases short and J 2 bases short, with 10 bases between. The CDR3 length is 13 residues. Germline CDR1 is LNHDA and CDR2 is SQIVND (reference sequence). This sequence was found in an adult who received the AZD1222 COVID-19 vaccine. The chain carries TRBV19 and TRBJ1-5; D is undetermined. The sample here was peripheral blood, taken 28 days after the second AZD1222 dose. CDR3 sequence: CASLGSRNQPQHF. The CDR3 nucleotides read TGTGCCAGTCTTGGCAGCCGCAATCAGCCCCAGCATTTT.